This note documents a single TCR beta chain sequence. Which antigen it targets is not known. No quality values exist for individual bases; no much larger clone is one base distant. The record originates from a study of blood T cells in healthy people across ages (dated by TCRdb to between 2014 and 2016). About the full investigation: Template switching captured roughly one uniquely barcoded TCR beta cDNA molecule per two T cells in model experiments. Age-related changes in TCR beta repertoire diversity were measured in the study by deep sequencing normalized with unique cDNA molecular identifiers. The donors were split into four age groups: young (average 16 years), middle-aged (39), aged (more than 60) and long-lived (about 74). Donors of different ages were randomly distributed across sequencing lanes to avoid experimental bias. For two donors (one aged 18 to 29 and one aged 80 or older), the study analyzed two additional independent replicas of 1 million unique cDNA reads from the same blood draw.

Deletion took 6 bases off V and 5 bases off J, with a span of 19 bases between the germline ends. Measured from the cysteine to the phenylalanine, the CDR3 is 15 residues long. The only DNA kept is the CDR3, 45 bases in frame from the first base. The germline V gene encodes CDR1 MDHEN and CDR2 SYDVKM. The donors were around 39 Caucasian individuals from Russia, aged roughly 6 to 90 years, who were systemically healthy. Each donor gave 9.5 to 10 milliliters of peripheral blood, drawn into EDTA-treated Vacutainer tubes. Ficoll-Paque density-gradient centrifugation was used to isolate PBMCs, with at least 6 million per sample. Total RNA was extracted from PBMCs with Trizol reagent, with at least 6 micrograms obtained per sample. For every donor, flow cytometry on a PBMC aliquot measured the percentage of naive CD45RAhigh/CD27high T cells. Libraries were built with 5' RACE. Sequencing was carried out with an Illumina HiSeq 2500. A second about 7 to 12 cycle PCR used a sample-barcoded 5' primer and a J-beta primer mix. A unique molecular identifier was introduced onto each TCR beta cDNA molecule by a template-switch 5' adaptor carrying 12 random nucleotides. Each sample yielded at least 3 million CDR3-containing paired-end reads. First-strand cDNA synthesis was performed from all RNA using the Mint cDNA synthesis kit, with priming by a TRBC-specific oligonucleotide. Following uracil-DNA glycosylase treatment, all cDNA underwent a first 18-cycle PCR with the universal primers M1SS and BC2_uni_R. The authors' analysis ran thus. For normalization, 1 million high-quality reads were randomly selected from each sample, with every read carrying a distinct molecular identifier. Reads sharing molecular identifiers were discarded rather than binned into consensus sequences. MiTCR, set to a Q25 quality threshold and the strictest error-elimination algorithm, was used for CDR3 identification, clonotype clustering and error correction. A nonparametric unseen species model with Euler transformation was used to estimate a lower bound on total TCR beta diversity. Starting from the raw public reads, TCRdb applied fastp trimming at Q25, assembled clones with MiXCR and retained in-frame beta chains. Records with the same CDR3 protein are collapsed into one entry carrying the most frequent genes and DNA. TCRdb assigned the V and J calls; the authors' analysis was not used. The sample table lists hundreds of thousands of distinct CDR3 sequences, around three fifths of them with a count of one. Roughly 26% of the sample comes from the top ten.

Overall study results and their limits: Estimates of total diversity based on one million sequenced T cells were regarded as lower bounds and as underestimates. As age increased, observed TCR beta diversity per million T cells dropped in a roughly linear way, and a significant reduction was already evident by age 40. Donor CMV infection status was unknown, potentially confounding age-related changes in expanded clonotypes. Compared with the aged group, the long-lived group had more naive CD4+ T cells, fewer expanded clones and increased TCR diversity, a pattern suggesting age selection. Conclusive comparison of naive and antigen-experienced compartments was prevented by the profiling of bulk unsorted PBMCs. Observed TCR beta diversity correlated strongly with the percentage of naive T cells measured by flow cytometry.

The V and J segments used are TRBV28 and TRBJ1-1; a tentative D call is TRBD1 (5 bases match). The clonotype originates from a man aged 40-49 years in good health. Sequenced input: blood. The sequence in DNA is TGTGCCAGCAGCCCCCGGGGGGTTCGTGGGACTGAAGCTTTCTTT. Translated, it reads CASSPRGVRGTEAFF.